This TCR beta chain was recovered during a study of T cells in Graves' hyperthyroidism and ophthalmopathy. Trimming removed 2 bases from V and 1 base from J, with 11 bases in between. From germline, CDR1 is MGHRA and CDR2 YSYEKL. CDR3 length: 15 residues. The table lists this clonotype with many counts. Template material for amplifying TCR beta CDR3 regions consisted of RNA transcripts. HTBI primers were used for first-round RT-PCR of the TCR CDR3. TCRdb passed the multiplex PCR reads through MiXCR, listing each CDR3 protein once. The sample yields about 600,000 distinct CDR3 sequences, about 14% seen once. Each person with ophthalmopathy scored at least 3 on the Clinical Activity Score, reached NOSPECS grade 4 or higher, and had been ill under 3 months.

The J gene is TRBJ1-1, the V gene TRBV4-1, with D possibly being TRBD1 (5 bases). The sample comprised blood. The clonotype was recovered from a woman in her fifties or sixties with Graves' ophthalmopathy. CDR3 sequence reads: CASSQPTRGNTEAFF. The CDR3 DNA is TGCGCCAGCAGCCAACCTACGAGGGGGAACACTGAAGCTTTCTTT.